These T cell receptor beta chains were read from a single sample in a study of T cell repertoires in cytomegalovirus infection. TCRdb itself ran the reads through MiXCR, one entry per CDR3 protein. The sample contains more than 140,000 distinct CDR3 sequences, about 6% of which appear only once. The sequenced material came from PBMCs. The receptors derive from a human donor in good health (CMV status not recorded). Some clones in this sample may be carry-over from other donors' samples. Both conserved end residues are trimmed from each CDR3. The order of the fields is V gene, J gene, CDR3 protein.

>TRBV28|TRBJ2-1
ASSPSSGVSREQF
>TRBV7-2|TRBJ2-3
ASSPWGGVGEDTQY
>TRBV4-2|TRBJ1-6
ASSQDSGSSYNSPLH
>TRBV11-2|TRBJ2-7
ASSIIRDSLYEQY
>TRBV7-9|TRBJ1-2
ASSTLTAINYGYT
>TRBV19|TRBJ1-2
ASSRTSLDGYT
>TRBV28|TRBJ2-7
ASSLPGARSYEQY
>TRBV20-1|TRBJ2-5
SARVVIGGETQY
>TRBV5-1|TRBJ2-3
ASNRDTHTDTQY
>TRBV12-3/TRBV12-4|TRBJ1-2
ASSPSPVYGYT
>TRBV6-2/TRBV6-3|TRBJ2-2
ASRLAGSGGELF
>TRBV5-1|TRBJ2-6
ASSLGGTGVGANVLT
>TRBV28|TRBJ1-6
ASSWGNSPLH
>TRBV7-2|TRBJ1-6
ASSLRQFNSPLH
>TRBV7-6|TRBJ2-1
ASSLPRGLAKYNEQF
>TRBV2|TRBJ2-2
ASSVQAPGELF
>TRBV10-3|TRBJ2-7
AISQGVDEQY
>TRBV12-3/TRBV12-4|TRBJ1-5
ASSLDRVGSQH
>TRBV19|TRBJ1-5
ASKQNLGGNQPQH
>TRBV28|TRBJ1-1
ASSPPGAEAF
>TRBV28|TRBJ2-5
ASSSAGVTQETQY